The clone carrying this T cell receptor beta chain was observed a few times. This CDR3 has 14 residues. Germline CDR1 reads SGHTA; CDR2 reads FQGNSA. Trimming cost V 6 bases and J 0 bases, with 9 bases left between them. TCRdb re-called the RT-PCR reads through MiXCR, storing one row per CDR3 protein. The table includes hundreds of thousands of distinct CDR3 sequences, around an eighth detected once. The record originates from a study of patients and donors after allogeneic stem cell transplantation. This clonotype was sampled from a human donor who was either an allogeneic HSCT recipient or a stem cell or donor lymphocyte infusion donor (not recorded which). It is not recorded whose cells these are; they may come from a transplant donor. Source material: blood, either unsorted or a sorted T cell fraction (not recorded which). The chain couples TRBV7-2 to TRBJ1-3; possibly TRBD1 for D (6 bases). The CDR3 sequence: CASRNRDSGNTIYF. The CDR3 DNA follows: TGTGCCAGCAGGAACAGGGACTCTGGAAACACCATATATTTT.